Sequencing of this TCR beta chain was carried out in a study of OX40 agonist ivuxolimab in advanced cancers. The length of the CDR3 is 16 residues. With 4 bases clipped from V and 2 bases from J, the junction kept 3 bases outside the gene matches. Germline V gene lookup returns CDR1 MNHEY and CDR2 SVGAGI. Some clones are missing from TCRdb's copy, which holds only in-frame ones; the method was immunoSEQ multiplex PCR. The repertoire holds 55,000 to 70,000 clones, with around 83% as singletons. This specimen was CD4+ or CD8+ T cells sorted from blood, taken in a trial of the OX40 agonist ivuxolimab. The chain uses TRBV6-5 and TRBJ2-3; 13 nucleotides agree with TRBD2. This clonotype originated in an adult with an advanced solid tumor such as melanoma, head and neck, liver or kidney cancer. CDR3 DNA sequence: TGTGCCAGCAGTTTGGGACTAGCGGGAAACACAGATACGCAGTATTTT. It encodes CASSLGLAGNTDTQYF.